One and the same sample provided the 15 T cell receptor beta chains below, sequenced in a study of vaccination effects on CD4 cells after COVID-19. Assay used: immunoSEQ multiplex PCR; TCRdb lists only in-frame clones, some missing. The sample carries fewer than 25,000 clones, roughly four fifths recorded once. These TCRs' antigens remain unknown. Peptide-pool stimulation followed by sequencing identified expanded antigen-specific CD4+ clonotypes in the ViraFEST assay. Subsequent to approximately 11 days of culture, CD4+ T cells were isolated. SARS-CoV-2 infected the person between March and December 2020, as confirmed by PCR. Sequences were derived from CD4+ T cells from PBMCs cultured with a peptide pool, sampled before COVID-19 vaccination. Receptors originate from a human donor who had a prior SARS-CoV-2 infection.

The chain is built from TRBV7-9 and TRBJ1-6; TRBD1 is a possible D gene (6 bases). Germline lookup yields CDR1 SEHNR and CDR2 FQNEAQ (reference sequence). With 5 bases removed from V and 6 bases from J, the gap between germline ends came to 14 bases. The CDR3 has 15 residues. CDR3 bases: TGTGCCAGCAGCCTGGGGACATCCGGTAATTCACCCCTCCACTTT. Translated: CASSLGTSGNSPLHF.

J is TRBJ2-1 and V is TRBV5-1, with TRBD2 matching 9 bases. V gave up 4 bases and J gave up 5 bases; unmatched junction bases: 16. The germline CDR1 and CDR2 sequences are SGHRS and YFSETQ. The CDR3 covers 18 residues. The CDR3 bases are TGCGCCAGCAGCGGGGATCAGAGGAGCGGGGGGCTTCACAATGAGCAGTTCTTC. Its translation is CASSGDQRSGGLHNEQFF.

V usage is TRBV19 and J usage is TRBJ2-7; possibly TRBD1 for D (5 bases). Trimming shortened V by 3 bases and J by 1 base, and 10 bases separated the two germline ends. CDR1 and CDR2 from the germline V gene are LNHDA and SQIVND (reference sequence). The CDR3 extends over 14 amino acids. DNA for the CDR3: TGTGCCAGTAGTATTTCCTGGACATCCTACGAGCAGTACTTC. This sequence encodes CASSISWTSYEQYF.

Only one count was recorded for this clone. The chain combines TRBV3-1 (or the pseudogene TRBV3-2) with TRBJ2-5; D gene ambiguous. The CDR3 extends over 13 amino acids. V lost 1 base and J 4 bases, leaving 7 bases between the germline ends. CDR1 LGHDT and CDR2 YNNKEL come from the germline V gene (reference sequence). CDR3 sequence reads: CASSQGALETQYF. CDR3 nucleotides: TGTGCCAGCAGCCAAGGAGCGCTAGAGACCCAGTACTTC.

The chain uses TRBV5-6 and TRBJ1-3; D not certain. CDR1 is SGHDT, CDR2 YYEEEE, per germline. The CDR3 consists of 12 residues. The ends were cut back, 4 bases at V and 4 bases at J, with 6 bases in the middle. This CDR3 is CASSRPGNTIYF. The CDR3 DNA follows: TGTGCCAGCAGCCGGCCAGGAAACACCATATATTTT.

A few counts support this clone. The gene calls are TRBV24-1 and TRBJ2-3; 8 nucleotides agree with TRBD2. CDR1 KGHDR and CDR2 SFDVKD come from the germline V gene. Losses at the gene ends were 5 bases for V and 5 bases for J; bases not matched to a gene: 5. The CDR3 loop spans 14 amino acids. CDR3 protein: CATSARLAQDTQYF. In DNA form, the CDR3 reads TGTGCCACCAGTGCGCGACTAGCGCAAGATACGCAGTATTTT.

Only a few counts were recorded for this clone. The V call is TRBV5-6, the J call TRBJ2-3; 9 bases align to TRBD2. V lost 10 bases and J lost 0; bases outside the gene matches: 6. This CDR3 comprises 14 residues. Germline V gives CDR1 SGHDT, CDR2 YYEEEE. CDR3 amino acids: CAASLAGSTDTQYF. Written as DNA, the CDR3 is TGTGCCGCCTCGCTAGCGGGGAGCACAGATACGCAGTATTTT. Combining the CDR3 with reference TRBV5-6 and TRBJ2-3 gives the whole variable domain DAGVTQSPTHLIKTRGQQVTLRCSPKSGHDTVSWYQQALGQGPQFIFQYYEEEERQRGNFPDRFSGHQFPNYSSELNVNALLLGDSALYLCAASLAGSTDTQYFGPGTRLTVL.

This clone was seen only once. The rearrangement joins TRBV7-9 to TRBJ2-5; 7 nucleotides agree with TRBD2. V gave up 2 bases and J gave up 5 bases; unmatched junction bases: 11. Germline CDR1 SEHNR, CDR2 FQNEAQ (reference sequence). The CDR3 sequence is 16 residues long. The CDR3 coding sequence is TGTGCCAGCAGCTTACGTCCCCTAACTAGCGATGAGACCCAGTACTTC. This encodes CASSLRPLTSDETQYF.

The chain joins TRBV20-1 to TRBJ2-3; 7 bases map to TRBD2. The length of the CDR3 is 16 residues. Germline CDR1 reads DFQATT; CDR2 reads SNEGSKA (reference sequence). V shed 3 bases, J shed 0 bases, and the junction held 9 bases outside the gene matches. In DNA, the CDR3 is TGCAGTGCTAGTGTTATTGGCGGGGGTAGCACAGATACGCAGTATTTT. Translating it yields CSASVIGGGSTDTQYF.

The chain couples TRBV12-3 or TRBV12-4 to TRBJ1-4, with no clear D. The CDR3 consists of 12 residues. V was cut by 6 bases and J by 8 bases, with 10 bases left in between. CDR3 sequence reads: CASSRRREKLFF. The DNA for the CDR3 is TGTGCCAGCAGCCGGAGGAGGGAAAAACTGTTTTTT.

J is TRBJ2-7 and V is TRBV11-2; tentative D call: TRBD1 (6 bases). The V gene lost 4 bases and the J gene lost 9 bases, with 10 bases spanning the gap. Germline V CDR1 and CDR2: SGHAT, FQNNGV. The CDR3 length is 11 residues. The CDR3 spells CASSYEQGQYF. CDR3 sequence (DNA): TGTGCCAGCAGCTACGAACAGGGGCAGTACTTC.

The chain is built from TRBV18 and TRBJ1-2; the D is unclear. CDR3 length equals 14 residues. CDR1 and CDR2 from the germline V gene are KGHSH and LQKENI. Trimming took 3 bases from V and 4 from J, leaving 12 bases between them. The CDR3 loop reads CASSPARTGYGYTF. In nucleotides, the CDR3 is TGTGCCAGCTCACCGGCCCGCACGGGCTATGGCTACACCTTC.

This clone was counted between two and nine times. The rearrangement joins TRBV2 to TRBJ2-7, with 7 bases matching TRBD2. This CDR3 is 15 amino acids long. CDR1 is SNHLY, CDR2 FYNNEI, per germline. Trimming removed 1 base from V and 1 base from J; junction bases left unmatched: 4. This CDR3 reads CASSEDREVSYEQYF. The CDR3 bases are TGTGCCAGCAGTGAAGACCGGGAGGTTTCCTACGAGCAGTACTTC.

V gene TRBV6-6 combines with J gene TRBJ2-2, with D possibly matching TRBD2 (6 bases). V was pared by 7 bases and J by 6 bases, with 15 bases between. This CDR3 has 14 amino acids. Germline CDR1 MNHNY, CDR2 SVGAGI (reference sequence). The CDR3 protein is CASMEGGDAGELFF. CDR3 coding DNA: TGTGCCAGCATGGAGGGAGGAGATGCCGGGGAGCTGTTTTTT.

This chain joins TRBV30 and TRBJ2-3; 8 nucleotides agree with TRBD2. J was trimmed by 6 bases and V by 4 bases; bases with no gene match: 6. The CDR3 extends over 13 amino acids. Germline values: CDR1 GTSNPN, CDR2 SVGIG (reference sequence). CDR3 nucleotides: TGTGCCTGGAACCCCCGACTAGCGGATACGCAGTATTTT. Its translation is CAWNPRLADTQYF.